The present T cell receptor (beta chain) was sequenced within a study of T cells in Graves' hyperthyroidism and ophthalmopathy. Uncontrolled infection, other autoimmune disease, pregnancy and lactation each barred patients from inclusion. The investigators amplified TCR beta CDR3 regions from RNA transcripts. In the first-round RT-PCR of the TCR CDR3, the HTBI primer set was used. In TCRdb, the multiplex PCR reads were re-called with MiXCR into one record per CDR3 protein. The table has 50,000 to 55,000 distinct CDR3 sequences, 48% seen once. The CDR3 sequence is 14 residues long. Per the germline V gene, CDR1 is SGHDT and CDR2 is YYEEEE. V lost 10 bases, J lost 3 bases, and 11 bases stayed unmatched.

The TCR sequence derives from a woman aged 45 to 65 with Graves' ophthalmopathy. The material sequenced was blood. The chain joins TRBV5-6 to TRBJ2-3; 7 bases agree with TRBD1. The CDR3 reads CASRGVRGTDTQYF. CDR3 in DNA: TGTGCCTCCCGGGGCGTCAGGGGGACAGATACGCAGTATTTT.